Shown below are 26 T cell receptor beta chains from a single sample sequenced in a study of T-cell reconstitution after alpha-beta-depleted transplantation in children. During its preparation, the TCRbeta library received unique molecular identifiers. TCRdb processed the PCR reads anew with MiXCR; each CDR3 protein has one entry. The sample yields about 230,000 distinct CDR3 sequences, under 9.5% seen once. The sample in question was PBMCs from the stem cell graft donor, obtained from the stem cell graft. Receptors originate from a human donor who donated a stem cell graft to a child with acute lymphoblastic leukemia.

This clonotype was observed a handful of times. The chain links TRBV7-8 to TRBJ2-2, with D tentatively TRBD1 (5 bases). The CDR3 is made up of 15 amino acids. Germline-derived CDR1 and CDR2 are SGHVS and FQNEAQ. The V and J ends lost 2 bases and 6 bases respectively, with 13 bases between them. The CDR3 region has the DNA TGTGCCAGCAGCTTAATATCAGGGCTGGCCGGGGAGCTGTTTTTT. Its translation is CASSLISGLAGELFF.

The chain carries TRBV7-8 and TRBJ1-5, with D possibly being TRBD1 (5 bases). The CDR3 runs to 17 residues. The V and J ends lost 2 bases and 6 bases respectively, with 20 bases between them. Germline CDR1 and CDR2: SGHVS and FQNEAQ. CDR3 nucleotides: TGTGCCAGCAGCTTATTCCTGTCTCAGGGTGAAAGTCAGCCCCAGCATTTT. Protein: CASSLFLSQGESQPQHF.

This chain links TRBV5-6 with TRBJ2-1; TRBD2 agrees at 11 bases. CDR3 length: 14 residues. CDR1 is SGHDT and CDR2 is YYEEEE in the germline V gene. After removal of 7 bases from V and 4 bases from J, the junction contained 4 bases not matched to a gene. CDR3 residues: CASGLAGGYNEQFF. The CDR3, as DNA: TGTGCCAGCGGGCTAGCGGGGGGATACAATGAGCAGTTCTTC. The full variable domain, rest sourced from reference TRBV5-6 and TRBJ2-1, is DAGVTQSPTHLIKTRGQQVTLRCSPKSGHDTVSWYQQALGQGPQFIFQYYEEEERQRGNFPDRFSGHQFPNYSSELNVNALLLGDSALYLCASGLAGGYNEQFFGPGTRLTVL.

This clonotype was counted only a few times. V and J are TRBV29-1 and TRBJ2-5; D tentatively fits TRBD1 or TRBD2 (5 bases each). This CDR3 is built from 11 residues. The V gene lost 8 bases and the J gene lost 5 bases, with 12 bases spanning the gap. Per the germline V gene, CDR1 is SQVTM and CDR2 is ANQGSEA. CDR3 in DNA: TGCAGCTTGGGGGAGCTTGAGACCCAGTACTTC. Protein sequence: CSLGELETQYF.

The rearrangement uses TRBV3-1 and TRBJ2-2; D not certain. This CDR3 comprises 13 residues. V lost 3 bases, J lost 8 bases, and 10 bases lay in between. CDR1 and CDR2 (germline): LGHDT, YNNKEL (reference sequence). The CDR3 loop reads CASSHRTTGELFF. In nucleotides, the CDR3 is TGTGCCAGCAGCCATAGAACGACGGGGGAGCTGTTTTTT.

This clonotype came up many times. The chain couples TRBV12-3 or TRBV12-4 to TRBJ2-2; a possible D gene is TRBD1 (6 bases). The CDR3 runs to 13 residues. V was clipped by 6 bases and J by 5 bases, with 10 bases between them. CDR3 residues: CASSPTGTGELFF. CDR3 DNA: TGTGCCAGCAGCCCTACAGGGACCGGGGAGCTGTTTTTT.

This clonotype was seen repeatedly, ten times or more. This chain joins TRBV4-2 and TRBJ1-2, with 7 nucleotides matching TRBD1. Losses at the gene ends were 4 bases for V and 7 bases for J; bases not matched to a gene: 15. The V gene's germline CDR1 is LGHNA and CDR2 YNFKEQ. CDR3 length equals 16 residues. The CDR3 spells CASSPQGEGAARGYTF. In nucleotides, the CDR3 is TGTGCCAGCAGCCCCCAGGGGGAGGGGGCAGCTCGTGGCTACACCTTC.

The V call is TRBV3-1, the J call TRBJ1-1; 11 bases map to TRBD1. The CDR3 extends over 14 amino acids. Germline V gene sequence: CDR1 LGHDT, CDR2 YNNKEL (reference sequence). V dropped 5 bases and J dropped 7; count of bases not matched to a gene: 6. The CDR3 DNA reads TGTGCCAGCAGCTTAGGACAGGGGGCCGGTGAAGCTTTCTTT. Translated: CASSLGQGAGEAFF.

The chain employs TRBV5-8 and TRBJ2-5, with TRBD1 matching over 8 bases. CDR1 and CDR2 (germline): SGHTS, YDEGEE. This CDR3 contains 15 residues. V was clipped by 5 bases and J by 2 bases; unmatched bases: 8. The CDR3 DNA reads as TGTGCCAGCAGAACCGGACAGGGAAAGCAAGAGACCCAGTACTTC. Amino acids: CASRTGQGKQETQYF.

In regard to this clonotype: A junction boundary mismatches the germline segment, possibly from a read error. The V call is TRBV7-2, the J call TRBJ1-5, with D hard to call. The germline V gene encodes CDR1 SGHTA and CDR2 FQGNSA. CDR3 length equals 13 residues. The CDR3, as DNA: TGTGCCAGCAGCCAGGACGGGAATCAGCCCCGGCATTTT. Translated, it gives CASSQDGNQPRHF.

This clonotype turned up a few times. CDR3 DNA: TGTGCCATCAGCGAGACAGGGGGCGGCAGCAATCAGCCCCAGCATTTT. Protein product: CAISETGGGSNQPQHF. The rearrangement joins TRBV10-3 to TRBJ1-5; TRBD1 matches at 10 bases. The CDR3 is 16 amino acids. Germline V gives CDR1 ENHRY, CDR2 SYGVKD. The ends lost 6 bases at V and 1 base at J; junction bases unmatched: 6.

This clonotype is labeled as large. The chain employs TRBV12-5 and TRBJ2-2; D is ambiguous. The CDR3 is made up of 15 amino acids. V shed 6 bases and J shed 0 bases, with 11 bases lying between them. CDR1 and CDR2 (germline): LGHNT, FRNRAP. The CDR3 region is CASGAGHSNTGELFF. DNA of the CDR3: TGTGCTAGTGGCGCTGGGCACTCGAACACCGGGGAGCTGTTTTTT.

At least ten counts were recorded for this clonotype. The chain combines TRBV4-2 with TRBJ1-4; possibly TRBD1 for D (5 bases). Trimming stripped 1 base from V and 6 bases from J, with 18 bases between. Germline values: CDR1 LGHNA, CDR2 YNFKEQ. The CDR3 extends over 17 amino acids. The CDR3 nucleotides read TGTGCCAGCAGCCAAGTTATTCAGGGTATGGAGGATGAAAAACTGTTTTTT. Translation: CASSQVIQGMEDEKLFF.

Many counts were recorded for this clonotype. The chain combines TRBV5-1 with TRBJ2-2, with TRBD1 matching 9 bases. Germline lookup yields CDR1 SGHRS and CDR2 YFSETQ. This CDR3 has 16 amino acids. The junction had 10 bases not matched to a gene; V was cut back by 4 bases and J by 6 bases. The CDR3 here is CASSTIQGAEAGELFF. The CDR3 region has the DNA TGCGCCAGCAGCACGATACAGGGGGCAGAGGCCGGGGAGCTGTTTTTT.

This clonotype was observed at least ten times. J is TRBJ2-7 and V is TRBV12-3 or TRBV12-4, with 7 bases identical to TRBD1. This CDR3 comprises 15 residues. The junction had 4 bases not matched to a gene; V was cut back by 2 bases and J by 0 bases. CDR3 nucleotide sequence: TGTGCCAGCAGTTTAAGCTCAGGGGGCTCCTACGAGCAGTACTTC. Protein product: CASSLSSGGSYEQYF.

This clonotype was picked up many times. The V and J genes are TRBV6-2 or TRBV6-3 and TRBJ1-1; TRBD1 might be the D (5 bases). Germline V gene sequence: CDR1 MNHEY, CDR2 SVGEGT. The CDR3 is 14 amino acids. Trimming stripped 4 bases from V and 1 base from J, with 10 bases between. The CDR3 protein is CASSFWGPNTEAFF. CDR3 DNA: TGTGCCAGCAGTTTCTGGGGCCCGAACACTGAAGCTTTCTTT.

Many counts were recorded for this clonotype. The chain links TRBV20-1 to TRBJ2-5; D uncertain. This CDR3 is 12 amino acids long. Looked up from germline, CDR1 is DFQATT and CDR2 is SNEGSKA (reference sequence). Trimming cost V 5 bases and J 2 bases, with 9 bases left between them. The CDR3 loop reads CSADRDQETQYF. DNA for the CDR3: TGCAGTGCTGATAGAGATCAAGAGACCCAGTACTTC.

In its sample, this clonotype was seen a few times. The rearrangement links TRBV7-2 to TRBJ2-3; 8 bases are shared with TRBD1. The CDR3 runs to 15 residues. The J segment lost 4 bases and the V segment lost 3 bases, leaving 6 bases of the junction unmatched. In germline, CDR1 is SGHTA, CDR2 FQGNSA. The CDR3 here is CASSFSGRGPDTQYF. The CDR3 DNA sequence: TGTGCCAGCAGCTTTAGTGGCAGGGGGCCAGATACGCAGTATTTT.

Here the CDR3 DNA reads TGCGCCAGCAGCCAGGAACAGGGAAGAGGCTACACCTTC. Protein sequence: CASSQEQGRGYTF. The V gene is TRBV4-3, the J gene TRBJ1-2; D might be TRBD1 (6 bases). There are 13 residues in the CDR3. Trimming took off 3 bases at V and 8 bases at J, with 13 bases between the two ends. The germline gives CDR1 LGHNA, CDR2 YSLEER.

CDR3 sequence (DNA): TGTGCCAGCAGCTTAGCTTCAGGGGACGAGCAGTACTTC. Amino acids: CASSLASGDEQYF. The chain links TRBV11-2 to TRBJ2-7; TRBD1 might be the D (6 bases). V was cut by 1 base and J by 5 bases, with 9 bases left in between. Germline V lookup: CDR1 SGHAT, CDR2 FQNNGV. CDR3 length: 13 residues. Variable domain in full (rest from reference TRBV11-2 and TRBJ2-7): EAGVAQSPRYKIIEKRQSVAFWCNPISGHATLYWYQQILGQGPKLLIQFQNNGVVDDSQLPKDRFSAERLKGVDSTLKIQPAKLEDSAVYLCASSLASGDEQYFGPGTRLTVT.

The rearrangement uses TRBV5-5 and TRBJ1-1, with 8 nucleotides matching TRBD1. Trimming removed 2 bases from V and 7 bases from J; junction bases left unmatched: 16. The CDR3 is made up of 17 amino acids. Germline V lookup: CDR1 SGHKS, CDR2 YYEKEE (reference sequence). The CDR3 loop is CASSFWSGGSWVVEAFF. The DNA for the CDR3 is TGTGCCAGCAGCTTTTGGTCAGGGGGCTCATGGGTTGTTGAAGCTTTCTTT.

This clonotype was seen only a few times. The chain couples TRBV7-9 to TRBJ2-3; TRBD2 might be the D (6 bases). V dropped 3 bases and J dropped 0 bases, with 10 bases sitting between them. This CDR3 has 15 residues. Germline CDR1 is SEHNR and CDR2 is FQNEAQ (reference sequence). The CDR3 here is CASSLRGRSTDTQYF. CDR3 nucleotide sequence: TGTGCCAGCAGCTTGCGGGGTCGCAGCACAGATACGCAGTATTTT.

The chain is built from TRBV19 and TRBJ2-3; tentatively, D is TRBD1 (5 bases). Germline V lookup: CDR1 LNHDA, CDR2 SQIVND (reference sequence). There are 16 residues in the CDR3. Trimming left V 6 bases short and J 2 bases short, with 18 bases between. CDR3 region: CASSPRGLGDTDTQYF. The CDR3 coding sequence is TGTGCCAGTAGCCCCAGAGGTCTAGGGGACACAGATACGCAGTATTTT.

This clonotype showed up many times. The chain carries TRBV20-1 and TRBJ2-2; TRBD2 aligns across 7 bases. Per germline, CDR1 DFQATT and CDR2 SNEGSKA (reference sequence). The CDR3 runs to 15 residues. Losses at the gene ends were 0 bases for V and 5 bases for J; bases not matched to a gene: 6. The CDR3 region has the DNA TGCAGTGCTAGAGAGCCGGGGGGTGGGACCGGGGAGCTGTTTTTT. Protein: CSAREPGGGTGELFF.

This clonotype appeared many times. The chain links TRBV20-1 to TRBJ2-7; D is possibly TRBD1 (6 bases). The CDR3 is 11 residues long. Germline V CDR1 and CDR2: DFQATT, SNEGSKA (reference sequence). Trimming shortened V by 6 bases and J by 4 bases, and 10 bases separated the two germline ends. The CDR3: CSAKGEYEQYF. The CDR3 DNA follows: TGCAGTGCCAAGGGGGAGTACGAGCAGTACTTC.

This clonotype came up many times. V and J are TRBV12-3 or TRBV12-4 and TRBJ1-2; D uncertain. V lost 5 bases to trimming and J lost 8 bases, with 12 bases between them. The CDR3 is made up of 12 amino acids. The CDR3 loop reads CASSLVAGGYTF. DNA for the CDR3: TGTGCCAGCAGTCTCGTAGCTGGGGGCTACACCTTC.